The entry below gives a single T cell receptor beta chain sequence along with its context. Its matching antigen is unknown. After removal of 0 bases from V and 5 bases from J, the junction contained 10 bases not matched to a gene. Looked up from germline, CDR1 is KGHSH and CDR2 is LQKENI. The CDR3 runs to 17 residues. The source of the sample is a study of shared clonotypes between healthy human individuals. Study-level information: Each donor contributed plates that comprised three CD4 naive, three CD4 memory, two CD8 naive and one CD8 memory.

Overall study results and limits: Genetic and exposure-history diversity was limited by the small donor number.

TCRdb's table, derived via immunoSEQ multiplex PCR, lists solely in-frame clones and lacks some. The sample includes about 2.1 million clones, about 94% of them seen just once. Selected positively for CCR7 and CD45RO-negative, naive CD8 cells excluded terminally differentiated effector memory CD45RA+ cells. V usage is TRBV18 and J usage is TRBJ2-5; TRBD2 matches 9 bases. Sequenced sample: naive CD8+ T cells from PBMCs. The source is a man aged 18 to 29 in good health. Some clones in this sample may be carry-over from other donors' samples. CDR3 residues: CASSPPTIAGVWETQYF. The CDR3 DNA reads TGTGCCAGCTCACCACCGACGATAGCGGGAGTCTGGGAGACCCAGTACTTC.